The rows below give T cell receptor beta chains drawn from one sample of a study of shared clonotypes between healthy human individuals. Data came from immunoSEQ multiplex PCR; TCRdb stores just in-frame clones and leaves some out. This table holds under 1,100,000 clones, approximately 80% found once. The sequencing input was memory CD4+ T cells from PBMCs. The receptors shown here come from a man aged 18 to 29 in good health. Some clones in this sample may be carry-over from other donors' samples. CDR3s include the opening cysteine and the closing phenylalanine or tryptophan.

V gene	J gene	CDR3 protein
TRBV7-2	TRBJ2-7	CASSLGRGSSYEQYF
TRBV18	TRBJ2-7	CASSPRGRNDEQYF
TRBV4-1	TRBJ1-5	CASSQDWGGVDYSNQPQHF
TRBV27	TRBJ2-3	CASSLLDWGRTDTQYF
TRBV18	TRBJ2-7	CASSPPGQGAHEQYF
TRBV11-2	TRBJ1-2	CASSLVLQGSYGYTF
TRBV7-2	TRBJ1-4	CASSPRTGGGGEKLFF
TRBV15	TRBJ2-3	CATSPRTSGTDTQYF
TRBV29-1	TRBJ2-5	CSVETGGETQYF
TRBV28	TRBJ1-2	CASSLSSGSGNYGYTF
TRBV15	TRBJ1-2	CATSRDLGLKGYTF
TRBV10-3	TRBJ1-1	CAISLRDRVPNTEAFF
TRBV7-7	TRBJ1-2	CASSYRQGCANYGYTF
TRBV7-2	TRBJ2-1	CASSPPGQRYNEQFF
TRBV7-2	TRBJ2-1	CASSLTTGGEQFF